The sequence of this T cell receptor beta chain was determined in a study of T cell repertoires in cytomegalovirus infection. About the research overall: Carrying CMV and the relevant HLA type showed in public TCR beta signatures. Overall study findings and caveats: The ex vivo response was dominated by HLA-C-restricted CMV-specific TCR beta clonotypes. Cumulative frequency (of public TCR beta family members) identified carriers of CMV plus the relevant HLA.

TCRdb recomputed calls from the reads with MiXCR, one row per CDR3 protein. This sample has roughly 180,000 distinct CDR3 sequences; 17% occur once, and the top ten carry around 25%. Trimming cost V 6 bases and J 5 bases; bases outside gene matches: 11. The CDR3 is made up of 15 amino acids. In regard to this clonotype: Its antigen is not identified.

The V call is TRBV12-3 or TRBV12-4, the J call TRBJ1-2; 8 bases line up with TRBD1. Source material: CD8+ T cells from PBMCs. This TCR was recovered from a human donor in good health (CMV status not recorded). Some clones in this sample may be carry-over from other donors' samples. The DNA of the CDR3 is TGTGCCAGCAGACTCCCCGCCGGGACAGGTTATGGCTACACCTTC. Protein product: CASRLPAGTGYGYTF.